This T cell receptor (beta chain) is from a study of shared clonotypes between healthy human individuals. Study results and limitations: Estimated richness was generally greater in naive than memory subsets. Several donors held approximately 5% of naive CD4 clonotypes in common.

Naive CD8 cells were CD45RO-negative, positively selected for CCR7, excluding terminally differentiated effector memory CD45RA+ cells. This table comes from immunoSEQ multiplex PCR, and its TCRdb copy is limited to in-frame clones, with some not included. Among about 2 million clones listed, over 85% were seen once. Concerning this clone itself: Its specificity is not known.

The CDR3 is 14 residues long. V shed 5 bases and J 5 bases; nucleotides not matched to a gene: 7. CDR1 is SNHLY and CDR2 is FYNNEI in the germline V gene. The origin of this receptor is a man aged 18 to 29 in good health. The chain uses TRBV2 and TRBJ2-3, with 7 bases fitting TRBD1. The sample was naive CD8+ T cells sorted from blood. The DNA of the CDR3 is TGTGCCAGCAGTAAGACAGGGTACCTAGATACGCAGTATTTT. It translates to CASSKTGYLDTQYF.